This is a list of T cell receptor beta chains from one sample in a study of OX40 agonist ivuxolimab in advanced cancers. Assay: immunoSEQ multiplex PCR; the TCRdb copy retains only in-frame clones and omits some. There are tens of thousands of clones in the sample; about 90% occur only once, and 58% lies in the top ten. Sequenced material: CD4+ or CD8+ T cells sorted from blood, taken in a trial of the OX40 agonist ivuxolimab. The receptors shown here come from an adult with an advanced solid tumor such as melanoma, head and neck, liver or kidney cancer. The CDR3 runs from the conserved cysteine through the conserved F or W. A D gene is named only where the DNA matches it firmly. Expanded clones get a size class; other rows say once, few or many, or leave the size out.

TGTGCCAGCAGTTTATCTATGGGGTACACTGAAGCTTTCTTT,CASSLSMGYTEAFF,TRBJ1-1,-,-,14,TRBV27
TGTGCCAGCCCCGGTACTAGCGGGGTAACTGAGCAGTTCTTC,CASPGTSGVTEQFF,TRBJ2-1,-,-,14,TRBV21-1
TGTGCCAGCAGCTTAGATAGACTAGAGGTTCGCACCGGGGAGCTGTTTTTT,CASSLDRLEVRTGELFF,TRBJ2-2,-,-,17,TRBV11-2
TGTGCCAGCAGTTACTCGCAGGTGGGTGAGCAGTTCTTC,CASSYSQVGEQFF,TRBJ2-1,-,-,13,TRBV6-6
TGTGCCAGCAGTGGACTAGCGGGGGGGCTGGAGACCCAGTACTTC,CASSGLAGGLETQYF,TRBJ2-5,-,TRBD2,15,TRBV28
TGTGCCAGCAGTTACTATCAGGGGGATTACGAGACCCAGTACTTC,CASSYYQGDYETQYF,TRBJ2-5,-,TRBD1,15,TRBV6-5
TGCGCCAGCAGCTTCGCAGATACGCAGTATTTT,CASSFADTQYF,TRBJ2-3,-,-,11,TRBV5-1
TGTGCCAGCAGTTATGGAGGACAGGGGAACACTGAAGCTTTCTTT,CASSYGGQGNTEAFF,TRBJ1-1,-,TRBD1,15,TRBV6-5
TGTGCCTGGAGTGTGACAGGGTGGGAGCAGCCCCAGCATTTT,CAWSVTGWEQPQHF,TRBJ1-5,-,TRBD1,14,TRBV30
TGCGCCTCCACCCCTAGACTAGCGCGGTGGACAGATACGCAGTATTTT,CASTPRLARWTDTQYF,TRBJ2-3,-,TRBD2,16,TRBV10-2
TGTGCCAGCAGCCAGCGGGGGTATCAAGAGACCCAGTACTTC,CASSQRGYQETQYF,TRBJ2-5,-,TRBD2,14,TRBV5-4
TGTGCCAGTACGGGTGGGCCCCAGGGGACAAGAAATGAGCAGTTCTTC,CASTGGPQGTRNEQFF,TRBJ2-1,-,-,16,TRBV19
TGTGCCAGCAGCCAAATGGGGGAGACTAGCGGGGGTATTGAGCAGTTCTTC,CASSQMGETSGGIEQFF,TRBJ2-1,-,TRBD2,17,TRBV14
TGCGCCAGCAGTGGCGGGGGACTAGCGGGGCCTTACCAAGAGACCCAGTACTTC,CASSGGGLAGPYQETQYF,TRBJ2-5,medium-sized,TRBD2,18,TRBV10-2
TGTGCCAGCAGCTTATATGGGACCGACGAGCAGTACTTC,CASSLYGTDEQYF,TRBJ2-7,-,-,13,TRBV7-9
TGTGCCAGCAGCTTAGAAGGGGCGGGGATGAACACTGAAGCTTTCTTT,CASSLEGAGMNTEAFF,TRBJ1-1,few,-,16,TRBV7-9
TGCAGCGTAGTAGCGGGGGGGCCCAATGAGCAGTTCTTC,CSVVAGGPNEQFF,TRBJ2-1,-,TRBD2,13,TRBV29-1
TGTGCCAGCAGTGCCGACAGCGGGGGGCCATCCACAGATACGCAGTATTTT,CASSADSGGPSTDTQYF,TRBJ2-3,-,TRBD2,17,TRBV27
TGTGCCAGCAGCGGGGGGGCATTTGGCTACACCTTC,CASSGGAFGYTF,TRBJ1-2,-,-,12,TRBV9
TGCGCCAGCAGCCACCAGGGGTTGACTGATGAGCAGTTCTTC,CASSHQGLTDEQFF,TRBJ2-1,-,-,14,TRBV4-1
TGCGCCAGCAGCCAAGGACAGGGGTTCATGAACACTGAAGCTTTCTTT,CASSQGQGFMNTEAFF,TRBJ1-1,-,TRBD1,16,TRBV4-1
TGTGCCAGCAGCCAAGGGTTGATGAGTCATACGCAGTATTTT,CASSQGLMSHTQYF,TRBJ2-3,-,-,14,TRBV4-2
TGTGCCAGTAGTATGGCCTGGACTTCCGACACTGAAGCTTTCTTT,CASSMAWTSDTEAFF,TRBJ1-1,-,-,15,TRBV19